This entry lists 23 T cell receptor beta chains sequenced from one sample in a study of blood T cell repertoires in COVID-19. The method was immunoSEQ multiplex PCR; TCRdb's version includes in-frame clones alone and lacks a portion of them. The table lists around 230,000 clones, 86% of them singletons. Sequencing was performed on PBMCs or T cells enriched from blood (not recorded which). The origin of the receptors is a woman between 40 and 50 years old with acute COVID-19.

This clone was seen only once. The V gene is TRBV6-4, the J gene TRBJ1-1, with TRBD1 identical over 7 bases. The CDR3 is 16 amino acids. Germline-derived CDR1 and CDR2 are MRHNA and SNTAGT. V lost 5 bases to trimming and J lost 2 bases; unmatched junction nucleotides: 11. The CDR3 reads CASSPGTEGRNTEAFF. CDR3 nucleotide sequence: TGTGCCAGCAGTCCCGGGACAGAGGGACGAAACACTGAAGCTTTCTTT.

This clone was counted many times. The rearrangement uses TRBV6-5 and TRBJ1-1, with D hard to call. This CDR3 region has 15 residues. Trimming pared 4 bases from V and 1 base from J, leaving 13 bases between. The germline CDR1 and CDR2 sequences are MNHEY and SVGAGI. The CDR3 protein is CASSSRGIGNTEAFF. The CDR3 DNA sequence: TGTGCCAGCAGTTCTAGAGGTATTGGGAACACTGAAGCTTTCTTT.

This rearrangement joins TRBV5-1 to TRBJ1-1, with 10 bases that match TRBD1. CDR1 is SGHRS, CDR2 YFSETQ, per germline. The CDR3 length is 16 residues. Losses at the gene ends were 4 bases for V and 5 bases for J; bases not matched to a gene: 11. Here the CDR3 reads CASSPDRGPLLTEAFF. Written as DNA, the CDR3 is TGCGCCAGCAGCCCCGACAGGGGGCCCCTTTTGACTGAAGCTTTCTTT.

The chain joins TRBV5-5 to TRBJ2-3; D gene ambiguous. Looked up from germline, CDR1 is SGHKS and CDR2 is YYEKEE (reference sequence). Trimming left V 3 bases short and J 2 bases short, with 7 bases between. CDR3 size: 13 residues. CDR3: CASSSLATDTQYF. CDR3 in DNA: TGTGCCAGCAGCTCCCTGGCCACAGATACGCAGTATTTT.

With regard to this clone: This CDR3 is also generated by other DNA sequences in the sample. The chain is built from TRBV5-1 and TRBJ1-3; 9 bases align to TRBD1. Germline-derived CDR1 and CDR2 are SGHRS and YFSETQ. The CDR3 length is 17 residues. The junction had 8 bases not matched to a gene; V was cut back by 4 bases and J by 0 bases. The DNA for the CDR3 is TGCGCCAGCAGCCGGACAGGGGACCTGAGCTCTGGAAACACCATATATTTT. Translation: CASSRTGDLSSGNTIYF. The full variable domain, its missing parts supplied by reference TRBV5-1 and TRBJ1-3, is KAGVTQTPRYLIKTRGQQVTLSCSPISGHRSVSWYQQTPGQGLQFLFEYFSETQRNKGNFPGRFSGRQFSNSRSEMNVSTLELGDSALYLCASSRTGDLSSGNTIYFGEGSWLTVV.

V is TRBV2 and J is TRBJ1-1; possibly TRBD1 for D (5 bases). The ends were cut back, 8 bases at V and 8 bases at J, with 12 bases in the middle. The CDR3 covers 11 residues. The germline CDR1 and CDR2 sequences are SNHLY and FYNNEI. The CDR3 bases are TGTGCCAGCTATTTGGGGCGGGAAGCTTTCTTT. Amino acid sequence: CASYLGREAFF.

Of note for this clone: A read error may account for a junction end that differs from germline. The V gene is TRBV6-5, the J gene TRBJ1-2, with D tentatively TRBD1 (5 bases). In germline, CDR1 is MNHEY, CDR2 SVGAGI. This CDR3 spans 15 amino acids. The CDR3 spells CASTYGGEPPYGYTF. DNA for the CDR3: TGTGCCAGCACTTACGGAGGGGAGCCCCCCTATGGCTACACCTTC.

At least ten counts were recorded for this clone. V is TRBV4-1 and J is TRBJ1-3, with D tentatively TRBD1 (6 bases). The ends were cut back, 4 bases at V and 1 base at J, with 14 bases in the middle. Germline CDR1 reads MGHRA; CDR2 reads YSYEKL. This CDR3 has 16 amino acids. CDR3 nucleotides: TGCGCCAGCAGCCTCTCTGGGGGCAGGTCTGGAAACACCATATATTTT. Protein product: CASSLSGGRSGNTIYF.

This rearrangement joins TRBV5-6 to TRBJ1-3; D is unresolved. Germline assignment: CDR1 SGHDT and CDR2 YYEEEE. The CDR3 has 16 residues. V lost 0 bases to trimming and J lost 0 bases, with 10 bases between them. The CDR3 sequence is CASSLAGVTSGNTIYF. The CDR3 region has the DNA TGTGCCAGCAGCTTGGCCGGGGTAACCTCTGGAAACACCATATATTTT.

V usage is TRBV7-2 and J usage is TRBJ2-5; D gene unclear. Trimming took off 4 bases at V and 5 bases at J, with 11 bases between the two ends. The CDR3 consists of 13 residues. Germline V CDR1 and CDR2: SGHTA, FQGNSA. The CDR3 here is CASSSAPRETQYF. CDR3 nucleotide sequence: TGTGCCAGCAGCTCTGCGCCCCGTGAGACCCAGTACTTC.

The rearrangement joins TRBV4-1 to TRBJ1-5; D is undetermined. CDR1 and CDR2 (germline): MGHRA, YSYEKL. The CDR3 is made up of 13 amino acids. Trimming pared 0 bases from V and 5 bases from J, leaving 5 bases between. The CDR3: CASSQEEDQPQHF. The CDR3 DNA reads as TGCGCCAGCAGCCAAGAGGAGGATCAGCCCCAGCATTTT.

This chain joins TRBV27 and TRBJ1-2; a possible D gene is TRBD1 (6 bases). Per the germline V gene, CDR1 is MNHEY and CDR2 is SMNVEV (reference sequence). This CDR3 has 13 residues. Trimming stripped 7 bases from V and 7 bases from J, with 16 bases between. For the CDR3, the DNA is TGTGCCAGCACCGCCAGGGGTGGTGGTGGCTACACCTTC. Translated: CASTARGGGGYTF.

This rearrangement joins TRBV5-1 to TRBJ1-2; TRBD1 matches at 8 bases. With V trimmed by 4 bases and J by 2 bases, 7 bases remained unmatched. Germline V gene lookup returns CDR1 SGHRS and CDR2 YFSETQ. This CDR3 has 15 residues. The CDR3 loop is CASSNLTGANYGYTF. For the CDR3, the DNA is TGCGCCAGCAGCAACTTGACAGGGGCAAACTATGGCTACACCTTC.

J is TRBJ1-6 and V is TRBV6-5; D possibly corresponds to TRBD1 (6 bases). The CDR3 loop spans 15 amino acids. V was shortened by 0 bases and J by 9 bases, with 12 bases between the two germline ends. CDR1 MNHEY and CDR2 SVGAGI come from the germline V gene. The CDR3 region is CASSYSRGSFSPLHF. CDR3 sequence (DNA): TGTGCCAGCAGTTACTCGAGGGGGTCCTTTTCACCCCTCCACTTT.

The chain links TRBV30 to TRBJ1-6; maybe TRBD1 (5 bases). CDR3 size: 14 residues. From germline, CDR1 is GTSNPN and CDR2 SVGIG (reference sequence). V lost 5 bases, J lost 7 bases, and 15 bases lay in between. The CDR3 spells CAWGGGLWNSPLHF. The DNA for the CDR3 is TGTGCCTGGGGGGGAGGCCTTTGGAATTCACCCCTCCACTTT.

The CDR3 region has the DNA TGTGCCAGTAGTATCGGAGCAGACCTTCAGGAGCAGTTCTTC. Translation gives CASSIGADLQEQFF. V usage is TRBV19 and J usage is TRBJ2-1; no firm D call. CDR1 and CDR2 (germline): LNHDA, SQIVND (reference sequence). CDR3 length: 14 amino acids. V lost 3 bases and J 10 bases, leaving 16 bases between the germline ends.

The J gene is TRBJ2-7, the V gene TRBV6-2 or TRBV6-3; D perhaps matches TRBD1 (5 bases). Germline CDR1 is MNHEY and CDR2 is SVGEGT. V lost 6 bases to trimming and J lost 3 bases, with 18 bases between them. CDR3 length equals 15 residues. CDR3 protein: CASSSPRPGYYEQYF. CDR3 sequence (DNA): TGTGCCAGCAGCTCACCGCGTCCAGGGTACTACGAGCAGTACTTC.

Only a few counts were recorded for this clone. The V and J genes are TRBV5-4 and TRBJ2-7, with 9 bases aligning to TRBD1. The ends lost 5 bases at V and 7 bases at J; junction bases unmatched: 10. The CDR3 consists of 14 residues. Germline V gene data show CDR1 as SGHNT and CDR2 as YYREEE (reference sequence). The CDR3 protein is CASRAGTGIGEQYF. The CDR3 DNA sequence: TGTGCCAGCAGGGCCGGGACAGGGATCGGAGAGCAGTACTTC.

V and J are TRBV5-5 and TRBJ2-7; 8 bases align to TRBD1. This CDR3 region has 14 residues. CDR1 and CDR2 (germline): SGHKS, YYEKEE (reference sequence). The junction had 7 bases not matched to a gene; V was cut back by 2 bases and J by 6 bases. The CDR3 nucleotides read TGTGCCAGCAGCTTTTCCACAGGGGGTTTCGAGCAGTACGTC. Its protein is CASSFSTGGFEQYV.

The rearrangement uses TRBV30 and TRBJ2-3, with TRBD2 matching 11 bases. The germline gives CDR1 GTSNPN, CDR2 SVGIG (reference sequence). This CDR3 is built from 14 residues. V dropped 6 bases and J dropped 1; count of bases not matched to a gene: 3. CDR3 region: CACPLAGGTDTQYF. The CDR3 DNA sequence: TGTGCCTGCCCACTAGCGGGGGGCACAGATACGCAGTATTTT.

The rearrangement uses TRBV13 and TRBJ2-3; D might be TRBD2 (5 bases). V dropped 3 bases and J dropped 1 base, with 5 bases sitting between them. This CDR3 has 13 residues. The germline V gene has CDR1 PRHDT and CDR2 FYEKMQ (reference sequence). The CDR3 nucleotides read TGTGCCAGCAGCTTGGAGGGCACAGATACGCAGTATTTT. Protein sequence: CASSLEGTDTQYF.

The chain combines TRBV12-3 or TRBV12-4 with TRBJ1-1, with 7 nucleotides matching TRBD1. V shed 6 bases and J 6 bases; nucleotides not matched to a gene: 7. The CDR3 is made up of 13 amino acids. The CDR3 protein is CASSRRQGSEAFF. CDR3 bases: TGTGCCAGCAGCCGACGACAGGGCTCTGAAGCTTTCTTT.

The V and J genes are TRBV7-9 and TRBJ1-4; 7 nucleotides match TRBD1. CDR1 is SEHNR, CDR2 FQNEAQ, per germline (reference sequence). V trimming: 2 bases; J trimming: 5 bases; junction bases outside the gene matches: 2. The CDR3 sequence is 14 residues long. CDR3 protein: CASSLPDRNEKLFF. The CDR3 DNA is TGTGCCAGCAGCTTACCGGACAGGAATGAAAAACTGTTTTTT.